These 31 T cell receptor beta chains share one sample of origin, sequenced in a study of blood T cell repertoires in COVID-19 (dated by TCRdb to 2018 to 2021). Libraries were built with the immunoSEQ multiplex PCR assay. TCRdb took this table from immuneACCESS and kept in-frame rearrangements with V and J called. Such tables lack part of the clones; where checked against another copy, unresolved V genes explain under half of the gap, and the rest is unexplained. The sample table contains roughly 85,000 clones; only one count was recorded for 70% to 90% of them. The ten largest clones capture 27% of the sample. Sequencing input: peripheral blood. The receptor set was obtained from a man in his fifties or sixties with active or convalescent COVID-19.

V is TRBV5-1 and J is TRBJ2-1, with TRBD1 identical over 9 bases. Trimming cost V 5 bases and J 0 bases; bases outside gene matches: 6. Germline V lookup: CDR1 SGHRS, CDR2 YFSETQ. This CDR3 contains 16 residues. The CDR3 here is CASSSTGGSSYNEQFF. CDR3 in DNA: TGCGCCAGCAGTAGTACAGGGGGCAGCTCCTACAATGAGCAGTTCTTC.

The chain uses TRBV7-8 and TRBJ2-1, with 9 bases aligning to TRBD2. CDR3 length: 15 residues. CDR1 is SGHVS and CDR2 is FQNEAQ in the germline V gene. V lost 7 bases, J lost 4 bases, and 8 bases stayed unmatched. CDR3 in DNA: TGTGCCAGCACCCTTCCTAGCGGGGAATACAATGAGCAGTTCTTC. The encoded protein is CASTLPSGEYNEQFF.

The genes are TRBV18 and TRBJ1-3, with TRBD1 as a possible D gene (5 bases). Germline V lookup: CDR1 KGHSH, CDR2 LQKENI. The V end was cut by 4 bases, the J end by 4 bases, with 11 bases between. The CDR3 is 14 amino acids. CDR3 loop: CASSLAGSGNTIYF. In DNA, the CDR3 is TGTGCCAGCTCACTGGCAGGGTCCGGAAACACCATATATTTT.

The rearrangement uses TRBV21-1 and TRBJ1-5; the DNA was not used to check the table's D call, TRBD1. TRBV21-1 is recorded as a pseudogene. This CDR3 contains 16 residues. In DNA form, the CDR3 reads TGTGCCAGCAGCACTTTGGTGAAACAGGGGCATCAGCCCCAGCATTTT. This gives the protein CASSTLVKQGHQPQHF.

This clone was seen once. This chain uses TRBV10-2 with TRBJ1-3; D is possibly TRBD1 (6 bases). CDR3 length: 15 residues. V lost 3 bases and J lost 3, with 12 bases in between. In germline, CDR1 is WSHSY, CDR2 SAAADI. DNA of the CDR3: TGCGCCAGCAGTGATAAGGACAGAGGTGGAAACACCATATATTTT. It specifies CASSDKDRGGNTIYF.

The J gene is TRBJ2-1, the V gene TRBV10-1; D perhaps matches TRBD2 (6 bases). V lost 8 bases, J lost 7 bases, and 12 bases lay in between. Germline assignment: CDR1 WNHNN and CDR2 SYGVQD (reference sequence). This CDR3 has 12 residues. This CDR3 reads CASAGTRNEQFF. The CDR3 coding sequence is TGCGCCAGCGCCGGGACTCGGAATGAGCAGTTCTTC.

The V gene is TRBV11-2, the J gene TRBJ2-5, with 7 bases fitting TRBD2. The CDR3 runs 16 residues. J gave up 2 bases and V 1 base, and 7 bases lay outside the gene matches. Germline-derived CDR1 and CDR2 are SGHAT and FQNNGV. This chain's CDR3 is CASSLVLAVWQETQYF. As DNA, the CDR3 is TGTGCCAGCAGCTTAGTCCTAGCGGTGTGGCAAGAGACCCAGTACTTC.

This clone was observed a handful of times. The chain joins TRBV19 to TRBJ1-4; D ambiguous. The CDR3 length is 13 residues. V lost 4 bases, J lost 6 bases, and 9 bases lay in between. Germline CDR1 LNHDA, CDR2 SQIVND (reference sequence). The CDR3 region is CASSRGLDEKLFF. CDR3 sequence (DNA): TGTGCCAGTAGTAGAGGGTTGGATGAAAAACTGTTTTTT.

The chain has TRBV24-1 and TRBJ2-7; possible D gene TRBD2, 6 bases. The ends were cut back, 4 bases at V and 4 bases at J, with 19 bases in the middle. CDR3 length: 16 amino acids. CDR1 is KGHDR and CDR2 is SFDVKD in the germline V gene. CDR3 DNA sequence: TGTGCCACCAGTGACGCCGGGACTCAAAATGAATACGAGCAGTACTTC. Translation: CATSDAGTQNEYEQYF.

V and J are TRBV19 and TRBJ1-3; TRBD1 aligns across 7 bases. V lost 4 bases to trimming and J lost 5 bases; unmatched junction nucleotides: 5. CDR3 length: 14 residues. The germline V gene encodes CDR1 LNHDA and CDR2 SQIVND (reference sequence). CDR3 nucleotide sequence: TGTGCCAGTAGTAACAGGGGACTCAGAAACACCATATATTTT. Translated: CASSNRGLRNTIYF.

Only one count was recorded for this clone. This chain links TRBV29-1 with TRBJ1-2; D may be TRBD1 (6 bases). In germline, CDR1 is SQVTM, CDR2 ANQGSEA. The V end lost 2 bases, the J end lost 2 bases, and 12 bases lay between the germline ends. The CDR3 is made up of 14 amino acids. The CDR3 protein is CSVELWTDNYGYTF. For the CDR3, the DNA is TGCAGCGTTGAACTATGGACAGACAACTATGGCTACACCTTC.

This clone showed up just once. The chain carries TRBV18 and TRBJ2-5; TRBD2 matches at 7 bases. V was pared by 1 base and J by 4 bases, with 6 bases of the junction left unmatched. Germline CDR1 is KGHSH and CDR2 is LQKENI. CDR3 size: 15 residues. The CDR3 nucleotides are TGTGCCAGCTCACCACGTGGCGGGAGTTTAGAGACCCAGTACTTC. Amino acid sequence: CASSPRGGSLETQYF.

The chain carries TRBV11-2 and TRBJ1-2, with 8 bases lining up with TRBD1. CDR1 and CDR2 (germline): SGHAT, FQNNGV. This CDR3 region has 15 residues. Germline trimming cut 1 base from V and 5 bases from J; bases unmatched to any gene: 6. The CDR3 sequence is CASSLGQGAHYGYTF. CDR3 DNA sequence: TGTGCCAGCAGCTTAGGGCAGGGGGCACATTATGGCTACACCTTC.

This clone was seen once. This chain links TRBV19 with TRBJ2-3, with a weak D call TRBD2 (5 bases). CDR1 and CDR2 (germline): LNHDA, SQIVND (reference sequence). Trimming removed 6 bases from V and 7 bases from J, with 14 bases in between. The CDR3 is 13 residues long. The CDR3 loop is CASSPLPGNTQYF. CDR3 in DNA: TGTGCCAGTAGCCCCTTGCCGGGAAATACGCAGTATTTT.

CDR3 in DNA: TGTGCCAGTAGCTCTACCCGCGGGACAGGGTTCGGTGGCTACACCTTC. Its protein product is CASSSTRGTGFGGYTF. V and J are TRBV19 and TRBJ1-2; 9 bases are shared with TRBD1. V was pared by 6 bases and J by 7 bases, with 15 bases of the junction left unmatched. CDR1 is LNHDA and CDR2 is SQIVND in the germline V gene (reference sequence). This CDR3 is built from 16 residues.

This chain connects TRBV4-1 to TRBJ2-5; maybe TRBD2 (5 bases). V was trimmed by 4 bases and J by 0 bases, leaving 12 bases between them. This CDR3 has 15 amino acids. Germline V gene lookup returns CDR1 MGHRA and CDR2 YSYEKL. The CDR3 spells CASSPSRGNQETQYF. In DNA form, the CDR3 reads TGCGCCAGCAGCCCATCTAGAGGGAACCAAGAGACCCAGTACTTC.

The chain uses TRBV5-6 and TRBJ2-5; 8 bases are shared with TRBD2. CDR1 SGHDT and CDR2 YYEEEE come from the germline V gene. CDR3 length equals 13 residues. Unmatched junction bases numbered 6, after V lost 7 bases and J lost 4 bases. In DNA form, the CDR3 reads TGTGCCAGCCATTTGGCGGGGGGAGAGACCCAGTACTTC. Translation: CASHLAGGETQYF.

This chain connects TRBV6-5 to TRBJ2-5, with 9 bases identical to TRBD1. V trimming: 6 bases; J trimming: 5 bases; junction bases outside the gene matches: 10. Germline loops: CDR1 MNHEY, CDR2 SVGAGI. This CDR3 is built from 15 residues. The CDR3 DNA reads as TGTGCCAGCAGCGATAGGGGACAGGGTAAGGAGACCCAGTACTTC. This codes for CASSDRGQGKETQYF.

DNA for the CDR3: TGTGCCAGCAGCTTGGCTAGCGGGGGGGGGACGGAGACCCAGTACTTC. It codes for CASSLASGGGTETQYF. The chain links TRBV5-4 to TRBJ2-5, with 12 bases fitting TRBD2. Germline V CDR1 and CDR2: SGHNT, YYREEE (reference sequence). The CDR3 spans 16 residues. V lost 0 bases, J lost 5 bases, and 5 bases stayed unmatched.

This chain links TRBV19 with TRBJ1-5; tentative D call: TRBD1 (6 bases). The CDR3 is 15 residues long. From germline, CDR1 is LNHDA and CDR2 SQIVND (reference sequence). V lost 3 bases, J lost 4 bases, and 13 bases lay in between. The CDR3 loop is CASSIQDRGNQPQHF. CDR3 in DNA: TGTGCCAGTAGTATTCAGGACAGAGGGAATCAGCCCCAGCATTTT.

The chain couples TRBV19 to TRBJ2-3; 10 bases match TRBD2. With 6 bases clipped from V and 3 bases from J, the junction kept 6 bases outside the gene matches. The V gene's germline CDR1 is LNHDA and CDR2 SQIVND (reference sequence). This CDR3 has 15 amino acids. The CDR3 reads CASSPSGRGTDTQYF. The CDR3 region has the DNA TGTGCCAGTAGCCCTAGCGGGAGAGGTACAGATACGCAGTATTTT.

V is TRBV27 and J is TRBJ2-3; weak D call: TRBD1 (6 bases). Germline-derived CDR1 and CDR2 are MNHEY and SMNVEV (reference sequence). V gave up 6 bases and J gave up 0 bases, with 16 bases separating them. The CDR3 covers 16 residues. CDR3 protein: CASRRDRNPSTDTQYF. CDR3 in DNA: TGTGCCAGCAGACGAGACAGGAACCCTAGCACAGATACGCAGTATTTT.

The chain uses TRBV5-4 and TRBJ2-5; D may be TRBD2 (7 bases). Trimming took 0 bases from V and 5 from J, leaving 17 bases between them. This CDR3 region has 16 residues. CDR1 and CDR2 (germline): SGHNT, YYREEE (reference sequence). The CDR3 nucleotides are TGTGCCAGCAGCTTGGGTTCCCGGGGGGCCTTTGAGACCCAGTACTTC. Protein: CASSLGSRGAFETQYF.

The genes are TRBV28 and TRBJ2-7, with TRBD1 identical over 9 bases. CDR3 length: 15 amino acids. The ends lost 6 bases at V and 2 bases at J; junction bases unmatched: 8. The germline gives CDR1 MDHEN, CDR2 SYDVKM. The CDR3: CASSPAGDRAYEQYF. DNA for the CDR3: TGTGCCAGCAGCCCGGCTGGGGACAGGGCCTACGAGCAGTACTTC. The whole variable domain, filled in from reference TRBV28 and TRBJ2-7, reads DVKVTQSSRYLVKRTGEKVFLECVQDMDHENMFWYRQDPGLGLRLIYFSYDVKMKEKGDIPEGYSVSREKKERFSLILESASTNQTSMYLCASSPAGDRAYEQYFGPGTRLTVT.

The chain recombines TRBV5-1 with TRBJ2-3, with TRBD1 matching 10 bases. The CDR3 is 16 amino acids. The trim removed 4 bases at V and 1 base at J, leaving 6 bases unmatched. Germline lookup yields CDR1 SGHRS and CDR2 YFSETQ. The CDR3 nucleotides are TGCGCCAGCAGCGCTGCCGGGACAGGGGGCACAGATACGCAGTATTTT. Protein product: CASSAAGTGGTDTQYF.

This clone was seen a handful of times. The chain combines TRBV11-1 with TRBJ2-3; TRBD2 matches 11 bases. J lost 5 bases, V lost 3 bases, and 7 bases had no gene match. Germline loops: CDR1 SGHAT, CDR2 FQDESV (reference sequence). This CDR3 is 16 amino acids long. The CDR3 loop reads CASSFVAGGPVDTQYF. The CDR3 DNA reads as TGTGCCAGCAGCTTCGTAGCGGGAGGGCCGGTAGATACGCAGTATTTT. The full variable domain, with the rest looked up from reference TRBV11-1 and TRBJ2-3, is EAEVAQSPRYKITEKSQAVAFWCDPISGHATLYWYRQILGQGPELLVQFQDESVVDDSQLPKDRFSAERLKGVDSTLKIQPAELGDSAMYLCASSFVAGGPVDTQYFGPGTRLTVL.

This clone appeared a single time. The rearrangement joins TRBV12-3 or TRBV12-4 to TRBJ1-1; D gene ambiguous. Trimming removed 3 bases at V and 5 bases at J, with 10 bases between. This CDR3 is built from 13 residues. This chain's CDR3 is CASSLLRETEAFF. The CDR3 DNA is TGTGCCAGCAGTTTGCTGAGGGAGACTGAAGCTTTCTTT.

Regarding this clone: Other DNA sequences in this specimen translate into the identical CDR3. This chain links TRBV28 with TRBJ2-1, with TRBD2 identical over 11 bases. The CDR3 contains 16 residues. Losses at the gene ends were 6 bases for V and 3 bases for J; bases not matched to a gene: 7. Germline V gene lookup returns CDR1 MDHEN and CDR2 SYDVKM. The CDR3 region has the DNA TGTGCCAGCAGACGAAAGACTAGCGGGAACTACAATGAGCAGTTCTTC. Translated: CASRRKTSGNYNEQFF.

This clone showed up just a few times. The CDR3 region is CAISEGRQAYEQYF. CDR3 DNA: TGTGCCATCAGTGAGGGTAGACAGGCCTACGAGCAGTACTTC. This rearrangement joins TRBV10-3 to TRBJ2-7, with D possibly TRBD1 on 6 matching bases. This CDR3 spans 14 amino acids. V lost 2 bases and J 2 bases, leaving 10 bases between the germline ends. Germline V lookup: CDR1 ENHRY, CDR2 SYGVKD.

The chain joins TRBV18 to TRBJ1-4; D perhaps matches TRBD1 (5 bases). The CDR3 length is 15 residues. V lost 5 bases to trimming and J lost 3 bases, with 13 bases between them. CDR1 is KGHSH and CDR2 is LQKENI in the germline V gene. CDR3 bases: TGTGCCAGCTCAAGGGATGACAGAGCTAATGAAAAACTGTTTTTT. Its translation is CASSRDDRANEKLFF.

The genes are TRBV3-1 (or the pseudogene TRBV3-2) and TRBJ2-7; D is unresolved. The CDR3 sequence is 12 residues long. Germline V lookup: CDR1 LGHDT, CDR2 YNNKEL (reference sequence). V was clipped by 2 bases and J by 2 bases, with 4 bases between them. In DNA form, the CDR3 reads TGTGCCAGCAGCCAACGTACCTACGAGCAGTACTTC. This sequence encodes CASSQRTYEQYF.